This record concerns one T cell receptor (beta chain) sequence. Germline CDR1 DFQATT, CDR2 SNEGSKA (reference sequence). Trimming took 5 bases from V and 3 from J; bases not matched to a gene: 3. This CDR3 has 12 residues. The sample originates from a study of metastatic and nonmetastatic thyroid tumors. About the study: Both malignant and benign thyroid patients supplied peripheral blood and tumor or nodule tissue samples, across which the repertoires of these patients were then compared.

As originally analysed: Between-group CDR3 differences, defined by clinicopathological status, yielded a distant-metastasis classifier for papillary thyroid cancer. MiXCR re-clonotyped the PCR reads for TCRdb. TCRdb's processing, not the study's, gives the V and J calls here. The sample shows 3,700 or so clones, about 32% of them seen only once. All patients reached thyroid surgery having received no treatment beforehand. This chain joins TRBV20-1 and TRBJ1-2; TRBD1 matches 7 bases. The sequenced sample consisted of adjacent normal tissue. The TCR originated in a male donor with papillary thyroid cancer or a benign thyroid nodule (not recorded which). Some clones in this sample may be carry-over from other donors' samples. In DNA form, the CDR3 reads TGCAGTGCTCCCCAGGGGGACTATGGCTACACCTTC. It translates to CSAPQGDYGYTF.